The clone carrying this TCR beta chain was detected only once. The CDR3 extends over 18 amino acids. Germline CDR1 reads MDHEN; CDR2 reads SYDVKM. Unmatched junction bases numbered 13, after V lost 2 bases and J lost 2 bases. This sample was included in a study of T cell changes during pregnancy in multiple sclerosis. Profiled with immunoSEQ multiplex PCR; TCRdb holds only in-frame clones, not every one. The sample records tens of thousands of clones, around 90% being singletons. The source was peripheral blood, collected before pregnancy. The receptor's source is a female donor with multiple sclerosis, enrolled in a pregnancy study. This sequence joins TRBV28 and TRBJ2-3; 7 nucleotides agree with TRBD2. CDR3 sequence reads: CASSLRRGREWSTDTQYF. For the CDR3, the DNA is TGTGCCAGCAGTTTACGCCGAGGGCGGGAGTGGTCCACAGATACGCAGTATTTT.